These 14 T cell receptor beta chains were sequenced from one sample in a study of T cell responses to AZD1222 COVID-19 vaccine. Profiling relied on immunoSEQ multiplex PCR, and the TCRdb table lists in-frame clones only, not all of them. The sample holds approximately 120,000 clones, roughly 92% seen once. The specimen comprised peripheral blood, sampled on day 0 of AZD1222 vaccination. Receptors originate from an adult in good health.

This chain connects TRBV12-3 or TRBV12-4 to TRBJ2-5; D is unclear. V lost 5 bases and J lost 1, with 5 bases in between. The CDR3 totals 12 residues. CDR3 sequence reads: CASSTFQETQYF. The CDR3 region has the DNA TGTGCCAGCAGTACCTTCCAAGAGACCCAGTACTTC.

This sequence joins TRBV5-1 and TRBJ1-5; D call uncertain. Germline V gene lookup returns CDR1 SGHRS and CDR2 YFSETQ. Deletions cut 7 bases from V and 6 bases from J, with 17 bases between. This CDR3 is built from 14 residues. CDR3 DNA: TGCGCCAGCTCCCTCGGACTCCCCCGTCAGCCCCAGCATTTT. Its protein is CASSLGLPRQPQHF.

The chain couples TRBV11-2 to TRBJ1-3, with a possible D match to TRBD1 (5 bases). Germline assignment: CDR1 SGHAT and CDR2 FQNNGV. The CDR3 has 15 residues. V was shortened by 1 base and J by 2 bases, with 9 bases between the two germline ends. The CDR3, as DNA: TGTGCCAGCAGCTTAGTGTGGGGCGCTGGAAACACCATATATTTT. It translates to CASSLVWGAGNTIYF.

The gene calls are TRBV9 and TRBJ2-3, with D tentatively TRBD1 or TRBD2 (5 bases each). The CDR3 runs 14 residues. Germline CDR1 SGDLS, CDR2 YYNGEE. Trimming stripped 4 bases from V and 2 bases from J, with 11 bases between. The DNA for the CDR3 is TGTGCCAGCAGCAGGGGAGTGGTCACAGATACGCAGTATTTT. Amino acid sequence: CASSRGVVTDTQYF.

The table lists this clone with a few counts. The V call is TRBV3-1 (or the pseudogene TRBV3-2), the J call TRBJ1-4; D not resolved. The germline CDR1 and CDR2 sequences are LGHDT and YNNKEL (reference sequence). The germline V and J ends were trimmed by 1 base and 6 bases, with 9 bases remaining between them. CDR3 size: 14 residues. The CDR3 region is CASSQVGRDEKLFF. The DNA for the CDR3 is TGTGCCAGCAGCCAAGTAGGCCGGGATGAAAAACTGTTTTTT.

The chain joins TRBV10-2 to TRBJ2-2, with 9 bases lining up with TRBD2. V shed 10 bases, J shed 1 base, and the junction held 7 bases outside the gene matches. Germline V gives CDR1 WSHSY, CDR2 SAAADI. The CDR3 consists of 15 residues. The CDR3 protein is CAIRSSGENTGELFF. CDR3 DNA sequence: TGCGCCATCCGATCTAGCGGGGAGAACACCGGGGAGCTGTTTTTT.

Only a few counts were recorded for this clone. This sequence joins TRBV24-1 and TRBJ1-1; D gene uncertain. Germline V lookup: CDR1 KGHDR, CDR2 SFDVKD. V was shortened by 3 bases and J by 4 bases, with 14 bases between the two germline ends. CDR3 length equals 15 residues. In DNA form, the CDR3 reads TGTGCCACCAGTGATCTACGAATAAGCTGCACTGAAGCTTTCTTT. This sequence encodes CATSDLRISCTEAFF.

The rearrangement links TRBV7-3 to TRBJ2-3; no definite D call. Germline CDR1 SGHTA, CDR2 FQGTGA. V shed 4 bases and J shed 0 bases, with 2 bases lying between them. CDR3 length: 12 residues. CDR3 nucleotides: TGTGCCAGCAGCTCGAGCACAGATACGCAGTATTTT. This sequence encodes CASSSSTDTQYF.

The chain recombines TRBV7-2 with TRBJ2-3; D is ambiguous. The CDR3 extends over 15 amino acids. V lost 0 bases and J lost 1, with 8 bases in between. Germline CDR1 SGHTA, CDR2 FQGNSA. CDR3 residues: CASSLAPPRTDTQYF. For the CDR3, the DNA is TGTGCCAGCAGCTTAGCGCCTCCCCGCACAGATACGCAGTATTTT.

This chain joins TRBV5-6 and TRBJ1-2; D perhaps matches TRBD1 (6 bases). CDR3 length: 17 amino acids. Trimming left V 3 bases short and J 1 base short, with 19 bases between. Per germline, CDR1 SGHDT and CDR2 YYEEEE. The CDR3, as DNA: TGTGCCAGCAGCTCAAAAGACAGGCCGACTATTAACTATGGCTACACCTTC. This translates into CASSSKDRPTINYGYTF.

V and J are TRBV5-5 and TRBJ1-1; maybe TRBD1 (5 bases). The CDR3 runs 16 residues. V lost 7 bases to trimming and J lost 9 bases, with 28 bases between them. Germline loops: CDR1 SGHKS, CDR2 YYEKEE (reference sequence). The CDR3 DNA follows: TGTGCCAGCCAAAGCTTGGGCCATACAGGCCGCCGGAAAGCTTTCTTT. It is translated as CASQSLGHTGRRKAFF.

V gene TRBV19 combines with J gene TRBJ2-6; 7 positions agree with TRBD1. The CDR3 totals 16 residues. The trim removed 6 bases at V and 0 bases at J, leaving 5 bases unmatched. CDR1 and CDR2 (germline): LNHDA, SQIVND (reference sequence). CDR3 residues: CASSRGQASGANVLTF. The CDR3 nucleotides read TGTGCCAGTAGCCGAGGACAGGCCTCTGGGGCCAACGTCCTGACTTTC.

The chain recombines TRBV5-1 with TRBJ2-2; TRBD1 is a possible D gene (5 bases). This CDR3 spans 15 amino acids. Per the germline V gene, CDR1 is SGHRS and CDR2 is YFSETQ. Trimming left V 0 bases short and J 3 bases short, with 9 bases between. CDR3 protein: CASSLVPGYTGELFF. CDR3 nucleotide sequence: TGCGCCAGCAGCTTGGTGCCAGGGTACACCGGGGAGCTGTTTTTT.

V and J are TRBV2 and TRBJ2-3; possible D gene TRBD2, 8 bases. Germline V lookup: CDR1 SNHLY, CDR2 FYNNEI. This CDR3 is built from 13 residues. Trimming took off 6 bases at V and 10 bases at J, with 17 bases between the two ends. CDR3 sequence: CASSATGREAQYF. The CDR3 DNA is TGTGCCAGCAGCGCGACAGGGCGGGAGGCGCAGTATTTT.